Listed here are 2 T cell receptor beta chains from one sample, sequenced in a study of cytomegalovirus exposure and HLA in healthy donors. PCR primers comprised 60 Vbeta and 13 Jbeta primers. Using immunoSEQ multiplex PCR, the repertoire was profiled, and TCRdb retains in-frame clones only, with some absent. The profile shows 15,000 to 20,000 clones, about 77% of them singletons. The sequencing input was PBMCs. These TCRs come from a man younger than 30 in good health and CMV-seronegative.

The chain uses TRBV4-3 and TRBJ2-7, with D possibly being TRBD2 (7 bases). The V gene lost 4 bases and the J gene lost 0 bases, with 13 bases spanning the gap. Germline V gene data show CDR1 as LGHNA and CDR2 as YSLEER. This CDR3 is 15 amino acids long. The CDR3, as DNA: TGCGCCAGCAGCCCAGACGGGGGGCTCTCCTACGAGCAGTACTTC. It is translated as CASSPDGGLSYEQYF.

The rearrangement links TRBV25-1 to TRBJ2-7, with TRBD1 matching over 8 bases. The CDR3 runs 14 residues. The V gene's germline CDR1 is MGHDK and CDR2 SYGVNS. V trimming: 3 bases; J trimming: 4 bases; junction bases outside the gene matches: 5. In DNA form, the CDR3 reads TGTGCCAGCAGTGAGGGGACAGGCCCTTACGAGCAGTACTTC. Its protein product is CASSEGTGPYEQYF.